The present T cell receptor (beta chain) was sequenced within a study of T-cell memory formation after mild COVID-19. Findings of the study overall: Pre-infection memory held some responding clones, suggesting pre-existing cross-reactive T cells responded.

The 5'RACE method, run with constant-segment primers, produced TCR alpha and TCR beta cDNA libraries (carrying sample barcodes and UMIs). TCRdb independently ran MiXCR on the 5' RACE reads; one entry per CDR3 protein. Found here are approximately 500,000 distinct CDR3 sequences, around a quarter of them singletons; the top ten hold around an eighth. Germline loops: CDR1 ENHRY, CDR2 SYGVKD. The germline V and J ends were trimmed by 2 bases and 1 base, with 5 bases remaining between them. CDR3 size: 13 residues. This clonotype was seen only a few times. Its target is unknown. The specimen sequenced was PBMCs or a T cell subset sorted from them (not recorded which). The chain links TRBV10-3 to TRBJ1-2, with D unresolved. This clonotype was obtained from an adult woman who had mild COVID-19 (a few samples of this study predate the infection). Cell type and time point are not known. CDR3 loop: CAISEGDNYGYTF. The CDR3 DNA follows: TGTGCCATCAGTGAGGGGGATAACTATGGCTACACCTTC.